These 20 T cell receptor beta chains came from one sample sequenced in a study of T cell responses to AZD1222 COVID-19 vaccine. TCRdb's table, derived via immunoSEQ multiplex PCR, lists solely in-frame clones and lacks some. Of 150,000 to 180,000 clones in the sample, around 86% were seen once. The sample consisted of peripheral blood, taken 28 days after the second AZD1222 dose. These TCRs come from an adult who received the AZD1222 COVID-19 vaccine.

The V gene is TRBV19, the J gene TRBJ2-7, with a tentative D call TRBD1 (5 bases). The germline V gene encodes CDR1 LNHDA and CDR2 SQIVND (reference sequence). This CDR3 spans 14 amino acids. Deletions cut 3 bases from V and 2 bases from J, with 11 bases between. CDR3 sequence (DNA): TGTGCCAGTAGTATTTCAGACAGAGCCTACGAGCAGTACTTC. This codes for CASSISDRAYEQYF.

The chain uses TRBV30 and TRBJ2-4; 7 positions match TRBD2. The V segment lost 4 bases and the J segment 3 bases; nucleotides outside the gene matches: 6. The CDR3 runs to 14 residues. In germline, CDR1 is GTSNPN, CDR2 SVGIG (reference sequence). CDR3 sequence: CAWTGTGGKNIQYF. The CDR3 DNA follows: TGTGCCTGGACTGGGACGGGGGGCAAAAACATTCAGTACTTC.

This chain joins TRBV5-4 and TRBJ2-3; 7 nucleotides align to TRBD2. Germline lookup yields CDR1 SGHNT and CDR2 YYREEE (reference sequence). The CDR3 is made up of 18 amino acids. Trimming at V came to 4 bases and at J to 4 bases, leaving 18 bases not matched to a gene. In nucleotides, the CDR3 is TGTGCCAGCAGCCCCCGCCCGGAGACTAGCCCAGACCCAGATACGCAGTATTTT. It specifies CASSPRPETSPDPDTQYF.

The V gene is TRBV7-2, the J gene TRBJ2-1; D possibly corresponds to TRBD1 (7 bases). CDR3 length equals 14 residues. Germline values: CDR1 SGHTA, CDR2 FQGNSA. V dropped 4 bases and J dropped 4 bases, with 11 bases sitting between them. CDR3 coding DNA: TGTGCCAGCAGCTCGGCAGGGGGGTACAATGAGCAGTTCTTC. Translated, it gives CASSSAGGYNEQFF.

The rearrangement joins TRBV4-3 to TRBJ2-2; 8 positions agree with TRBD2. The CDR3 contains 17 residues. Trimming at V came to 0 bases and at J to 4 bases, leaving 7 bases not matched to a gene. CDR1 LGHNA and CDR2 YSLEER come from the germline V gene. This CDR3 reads CASSQDAGGLGTGELFF. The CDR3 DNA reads TGCGCCAGCAGCCAAGACGCGGGGGGCCTGGGCACCGGGGAGCTGTTTTTT.

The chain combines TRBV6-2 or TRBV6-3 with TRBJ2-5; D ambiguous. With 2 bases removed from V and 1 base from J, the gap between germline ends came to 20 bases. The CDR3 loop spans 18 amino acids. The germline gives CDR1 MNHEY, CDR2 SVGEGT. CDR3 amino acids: CASSYGPVIRTLQETQYF. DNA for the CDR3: TGTGCCAGCAGTTACGGCCCCGTTATCAGGACCCTCCAAGAGACCCAGTACTTC.

The CDR3 DNA follows: TGTGCCAGCAATTCTGAAGTGCGGACCGGGGAGCTGTTTTTT. Translating gives CASNSEVRTGELFF. The rearrangement joins TRBV28 to TRBJ2-2; D is undetermined. In germline, CDR1 is MDHEN, CDR2 SYDVKM. Trimming shortened V by 7 bases and J by 5 bases, and 14 bases separated the two germline ends. The CDR3 contains 14 residues.

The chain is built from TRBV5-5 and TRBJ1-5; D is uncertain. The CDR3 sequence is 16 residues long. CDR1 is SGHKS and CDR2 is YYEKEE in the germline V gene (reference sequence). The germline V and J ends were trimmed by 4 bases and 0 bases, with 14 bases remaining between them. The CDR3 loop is CASSPSPAGSNQPQHF. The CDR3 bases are TGTGCCAGCAGCCCCAGCCCGGCAGGTAGCAATCAGCCCCAGCATTTT.

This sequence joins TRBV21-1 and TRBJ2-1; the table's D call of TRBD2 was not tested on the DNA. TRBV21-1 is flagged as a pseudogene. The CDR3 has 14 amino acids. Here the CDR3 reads CASPQSARVTEQFF. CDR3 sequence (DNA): TGTGCCAGCCCCCAATCGGCTCGGGTGACGGAGCAGTTCTTC.

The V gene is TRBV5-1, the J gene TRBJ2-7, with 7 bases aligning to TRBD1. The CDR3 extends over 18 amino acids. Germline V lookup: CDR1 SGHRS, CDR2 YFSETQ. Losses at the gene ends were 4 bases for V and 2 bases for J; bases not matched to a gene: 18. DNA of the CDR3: TGCGCCAGCAGCCCTGGGGACAGTCCCGGGGCCGGGACCTACGAGCAGTACTTC. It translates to CASSPGDSPGAGTYEQYF. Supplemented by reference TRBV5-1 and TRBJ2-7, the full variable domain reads KAGVTQTPRYLIKTRGQQVTLSCSPISGHRSVSWYQQTPGQGLQFLFEYFSETQRNKGNFPGRFSGRQFSNSRSEMNVSTLELGDSALYLCASSPGDSPGAGTYEQYFGPGTRLTVT.

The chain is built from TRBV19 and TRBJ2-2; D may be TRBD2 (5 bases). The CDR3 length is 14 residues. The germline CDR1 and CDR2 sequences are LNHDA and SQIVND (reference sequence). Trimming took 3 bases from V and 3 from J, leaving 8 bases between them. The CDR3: CASSMTGYTGELFF. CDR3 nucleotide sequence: TGTGCCAGTAGTATGACGGGATACACCGGGGAGCTGTTTTTT.

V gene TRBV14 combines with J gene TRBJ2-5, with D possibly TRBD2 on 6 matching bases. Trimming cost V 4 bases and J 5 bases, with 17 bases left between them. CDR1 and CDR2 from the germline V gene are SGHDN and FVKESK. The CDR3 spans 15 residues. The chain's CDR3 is CASSRLGTVLETQYF. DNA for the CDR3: TGTGCCAGCAGCCGCCTTGGGACTGTGCTGGAGACCCAGTACTTC.

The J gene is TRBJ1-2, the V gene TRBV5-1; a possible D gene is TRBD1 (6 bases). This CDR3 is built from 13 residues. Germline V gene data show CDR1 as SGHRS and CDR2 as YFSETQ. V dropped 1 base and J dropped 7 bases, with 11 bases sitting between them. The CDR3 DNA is TGCGCCAGCAGCTTGCTTGGGGGCGCTGGCTACACCTTC. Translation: CASSLLGGAGYTF.

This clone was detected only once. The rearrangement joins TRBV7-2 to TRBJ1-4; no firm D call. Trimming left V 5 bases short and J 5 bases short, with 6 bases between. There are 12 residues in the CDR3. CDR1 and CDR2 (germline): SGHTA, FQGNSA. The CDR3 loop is CASSRLNEKLFF. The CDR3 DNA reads TGTGCCAGCAGCAGATTGAATGAAAAACTGTTTTTT.

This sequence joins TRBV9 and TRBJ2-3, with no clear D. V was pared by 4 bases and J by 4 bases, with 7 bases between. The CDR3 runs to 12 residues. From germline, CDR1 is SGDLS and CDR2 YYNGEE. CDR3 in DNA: TGTGCCAGCAGCCGTTACTCAGATACGCAGTATTTT. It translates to CASSRYSDTQYF.

CDR3 DNA: TGCGCCAGCAGTTTCCTAGGACAGGCTTACGAGCAGTACTTC. It is translated as CASSFLGQAYEQYF. This sequence joins TRBV5-1 and TRBJ2-7; 7 bases match TRBD1. Germline CDR1 is SGHRS and CDR2 is YFSETQ. V lost 5 bases to trimming and J lost 4 bases; unmatched junction nucleotides: 9. The CDR3 consists of 14 residues.

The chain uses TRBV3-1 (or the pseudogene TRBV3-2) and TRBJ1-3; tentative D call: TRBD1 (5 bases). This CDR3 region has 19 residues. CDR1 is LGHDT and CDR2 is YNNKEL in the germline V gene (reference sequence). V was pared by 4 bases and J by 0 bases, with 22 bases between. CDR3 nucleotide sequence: TGTGCCAGCAGCCGCTTGGGGCAGAGGAATGGCATCTCTGGAAACACCATATATTTT. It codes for CASSRLGQRNGISGNTIYF.

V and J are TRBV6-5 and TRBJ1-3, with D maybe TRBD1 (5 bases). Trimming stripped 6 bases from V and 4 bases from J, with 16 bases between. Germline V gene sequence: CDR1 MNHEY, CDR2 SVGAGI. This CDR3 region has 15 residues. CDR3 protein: CASSQGVAAGNTIYF. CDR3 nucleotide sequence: TGTGCCAGCAGCCAGGGTGTAGCAGCCGGAAACACCATATATTTT.

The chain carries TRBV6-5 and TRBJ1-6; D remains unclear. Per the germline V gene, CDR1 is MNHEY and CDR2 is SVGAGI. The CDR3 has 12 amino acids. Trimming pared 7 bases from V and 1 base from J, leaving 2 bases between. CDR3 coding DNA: TGTGCCAGCAAGTCCTATAATTCACCCCTCCACTTT. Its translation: CASKSYNSPLHF.

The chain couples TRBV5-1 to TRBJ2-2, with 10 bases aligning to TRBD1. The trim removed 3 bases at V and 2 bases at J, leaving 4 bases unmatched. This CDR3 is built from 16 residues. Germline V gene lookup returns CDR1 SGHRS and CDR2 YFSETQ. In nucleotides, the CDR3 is TGCGCCAGCAGCTCGCGACAGGGGGCTAACACCGGGGAGCTGTTTTTT. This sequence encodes CASSSRQGANTGELFF. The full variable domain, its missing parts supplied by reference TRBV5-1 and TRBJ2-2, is KAGVTQTPRYLIKTRGQQVTLSCSPISGHRSVSWYQQTPGQGLQFLFEYFSETQRNKGNFPGRFSGRQFSNSRSEMNVSTLELGDSALYLCASSSRQGANTGELFFGEGSRLTVL.